Listed below are T cell receptor beta chains from one sample, sequenced in a study of T cell responses to AZD1222 COVID-19 vaccine. TCRdb's table, derived via immunoSEQ multiplex PCR, lists solely in-frame clones and lacks some. The table shows about 180,000 clones, with 85% to 95% occurring only once. The sequences come from peripheral blood, collected 28 days after the second dose of the MenACWY control vaccine. Receptors originate from an adult who received the MenACWY meningococcal vaccine as a control. Both conserved end residues are part of each CDR3. Fields, in order: D gene, clone size, V gene, J gene, CDR3 DNA, CDR3 protein. D genes are given only for firm matches. Rows may omit the clone size; those that give it use once, few, many or a size class.

>TRBD1|NA|TRBV19|TRBJ1-5
TGTGCCACCTCCGGACAGGGGCGACTGCCCCAGCATTTT
CATSGQGRLPQHF
>NA|NA|TRBV3-1/TRBV3-2|TRBJ1-3
TGTGCCAGCAGCCATACGAGCAGGGCCTCGCCAAACACCATATATTTT
CASSHTSRASPNTIYF
>NA|NA|TRBV7-9|TRBJ1-1
TGTGCCAGCAGCGGACAGTTGAACACTGAAGCTTTCTTT
CASSGQLNTEAFF
>NA|NA|TRBV12-3/TRBV12-4|TRBJ1-2
TGTGCCAGCACACATTCTCGGGTAGCCACCTTC
CASTHSRVATF
>NA|once|TRBV30|TRBJ1-6
TGTGCCTGGAGTAAGGGTCCAAATTCACCCCTCCACTTT
CAWSKGPNSPLHF
>TRBD1|NA|TRBV4-2|TRBJ2-7
TGTGCCAGCAGCCGGGAGACAGGGGGACGCGAGCAGTACTTC
CASSRETGGREQYF
>NA|NA|TRBV5-1|TRBJ2-5
TGCGCCAGCAGCTTGGAGGGTAGGGGAGAGGAGACCCAGTACTTC
CASSLEGRGEETQYF
>NA|NA|TRBV25-1|TRBJ1-5
TGTGCCAGCAGTGATCAGCTCGGGCAGCCCCAGCATTTT
CASSDQLGQPQHF
>TRBD1|NA|TRBV5-5|TRBJ1-1
TGTGCCAGCAGCTTGGGGACAGGGGGCTACAACACTGAAGCTTTCTTT
CASSLGTGGYNTEAFF
>NA|NA|TRBV12-3/TRBV12-4|TRBJ2-4
TGTGCCAGCAGCCGGGGACCGTGGGACATTCAGTACTTC
CASSRGPWDIQYF
>NA|NA|TRBV19|TRBJ1-3
TGTGCCAGTAGTATGTTGGCCGGGACGTCCGGCAACACCATATATTTT
CASSMLAGTSGNTIYF
>TRBD1|NA|TRBV24-1|TRBJ1-2
TGTGCCACCAGTGAAGACAGGGCGGGTGGCTACACCTTC
CATSEDRAGGYTF
>TRBD1|NA|TRBV6-2/TRBV6-3|TRBJ1-2
TGTGCCAGCAGTTACGACAGGGTGGGAGGCTACACCTTC
CASSYDRVGGYTF
>NA|NA|TRBV7-2|TRBJ1-4
TGTGCCAGCCGCCGCGAGTCAACTAATGAAAAACTGTTTTTT
CASRRESTNEKLFF
>TRBD2|NA|TRBV9|TRBJ2-1
TGTGCCAGCGAACCGGGACTAGCGGGCAATGAGCAGTTCTTC
CASEPGLAGNEQFF
>NA|NA|TRBV24-1|TRBJ1-5
TGTGCCACCAGTGATCAGGGGACGGGCAATCAGCCCCAGCATTTT
CATSDQGTGNQPQHF
>TRBD1|NA|TRBV25-1|TRBJ1-1
TGTGCCAGCAGTGATCCGACAGGGGACGCTGAAGCTTTCTTT
CASSDPTGDAEAFF
>NA|NA|TRBV7-9|TRBJ1-2
TGTGCCAGCAGCCGAGCTAGGGAGTCTGATGGCTACACCTTC
CASSRARESDGYTF
>TRBD1|NA|TRBV28|TRBJ1-1
TGTGCCAGCAGTTTTTTGGACAGGTACACTGAAGCTTTCTTT
CASSFLDRYTEAFF
>NA|NA|TRBV6-5|TRBJ1-2
TGTGCCAGTACCGGGACCTATGGCTACACCTTC
CASTGTYGYTF
>NA|NA|TRBV7-8|TRBJ1-5
TGTGCCAGCAGCTTAGGGGGTCAGCCCCAGCATTTT
CASSLGGQPQHF
>NA|NA|TRBV6-5|TRBJ1-1
TGTGCCAGCAGCAGGGGCCCGACTGAAGCTTTCTTT
CASSRGPTEAFF
>NA|NA|TRBV28|TRBJ1-3
TGTGCCAGCAGTACCGAGGGTACGGGAAACACCATATATTTT
CASSTEGTGNTIYF
>NA|NA|TRBV24-1|TRBJ2-2
TGTGCCACCAGTGTACAGGGTACTGAAACCGGGGAGCTGTTTTTT
CATSVQGTETGELFF
>NA|NA|TRBV5-5|TRBJ2-4
TGTGCCAGCAACCAACAGGGCCCAGCCAAAAACATTCAGTACTTC
CASNQQGPAKNIQYF
>NA|NA|TRBV30|TRBJ2-3
TGTGCCTCCGGACCCCTTCGGGATACGCAGTATTTT
CASGPLRDTQYF
>TRBD1|NA|TRBV6-6|TRBJ1-5
TGTGCCAGCAGTTCCCCAGGGGGTAATAATCAGCCCCAGCATTTT
CASSSPGGNNQPQHF
>NA|NA|TRBV10-3|TRBJ1-2
TGTGCCATCAGTGAGGCGTCAGGGTACGGCTACACCTTC
CAISEASGYGYTF
>TRBD2|NA|TRBV9|TRBJ2-3
TGTGCCAGCAACCCTCGGGGGGTGGAAGATACGCAGTATTTT
CASNPRGVEDTQYF
>NA|NA|TRBV28|TRBJ1-3
TGTGCCAGCAGTTGGATCTCTGGAAACACCATATATTTT
CASSWISGNTIYF
>NA|once|TRBV7-2|TRBJ1-2
TGTGCCAGTAGCTTAAGTAACTATGGCTACACCTTC
CASSLSNYGYTF
>TRBD1|NA|TRBV19|TRBJ2-7
TGTGCCAGTAGTATCGACAGGGGTATATCCTACGAGCAGTACTTC
CASSIDRGISYEQYF
>TRBD1|NA|TRBV5-1|TRBJ1-4
TGCGCCAGCCGGGACAGGCGATCAACTAATGAAAAACTGTTTTTT
CASRDRRSTNEKLFF
>NA|NA|TRBV7-2|TRBJ1-4
TGTGCCAGCAGCTTAGGGGACCTGTTGGCTAATGAAAAACTGTTTTTT
CASSLGDLLANEKLFF
>NA|few|TRBV15|TRBJ1-6
TGTGCCACCAGCAGAGAGAGTGCGAAAGCCTATAATTCACCCCTCCACTTT
CATSRESAKAYNSPLHF
>NA|NA|TRBV19|TRBJ1-1
TGTGCCAGTAGTCCTCGGACGGGGGGCACGGCTGAAGCTTTCTTT
CASSPRTGGTAEAFF
>NA|NA|TRBV3-1/TRBV3-2|TRBJ2-7
TGTGCCAGCAGCCATAACGGCGAGGAGTACGAGCAGTACTTC
CASSHNGEEYEQYF
>TRBD1|NA|TRBV3-1/TRBV3-2|TRBJ1-2
TGTGCCAGCAGCCAAGAACCACAGGGGCGTTATGGCTACACCTTC
CASSQEPQGRYGYTF
>NA|NA|TRBV10-3|TRBJ2-5
TGTGCCATCAGTGTCGCCCCGCGCGGTGGACAAGAGACCCAGTACTTC
CAISVAPRGGQETQYF
>TRBD2|NA|TRBV24-1|TRBJ2-3
TGTGCCACCAGTGATCCGGGACTAGGAACGCAGTATTTT
CATSDPGLGTQYF
>TRBD2|NA|TRBV5-4|TRBJ2-5
TGTGCCAGCAGCTTGCCTAGCGGGGGGCTCCACGCGGAGACCCAGTACTTC
CASSLPSGGLHAETQYF
>NA|NA|TRBV7-3|TRBJ2-3
TGTGCCAGCAGCTCTCACAACACAGATACGCAGTATTTT
CASSSHNTDTQYF
>NA|NA|TRBV5-1|TRBJ1-1
TGCGCCAGCAGCTTGGGGGGTACGGGAACTGAAGCTTTCTTT
CASSLGGTGTEAFF
>NA|NA|TRBV28|TRBJ1-4
TGTGCCAGCAGTCCCCTGATGGGCAGGGCTTATGAAAAACTGTTTTTT
CASSPLMGRAYEKLFF
>TRBD1|NA|TRBV7-2|TRBJ1-1
TGTGCCAGCAGCGTAGGACAGGGGGTCGTGGCTTTCTTT
CASSVGQGVVAFF
>NA|NA|TRBV18|TRBJ2-7
TGTGCCAGCTCACCCCCCGGGACAACATACGAGCAGTACTTC
CASSPPGTTYEQYF
>TRBD1|once|TRBV7-9|TRBJ2-3
TGTGCCAGCAGCTTGCGAACGACAGGGGTCGAGAATACGCAGTATTTT
CASSLRTTGVENTQYF
>TRBD1|NA|TRBV11-2|TRBJ1-1
TGTGCCAGCAGCTTAGACCGGGGACAGACTTTCTTT
CASSLDRGQTFF
>NA|NA|TRBV25-1|TRBJ2-5
TGTGCCAGCAGTGAATCTCGGGGTAGGGGGGAGACCCAGTACTTC
CASSESRGRGETQYF
>NA|NA|TRBV19|TRBJ1-1
TGTGCCAGTAGTATCGTCCCAGGGGCCGTCAACACTGAAGCTTTCTTT
CASSIVPGAVNTEAFF
>NA|NA|TRBV19|TRBJ1-5
TGTGCCAGTAGTCCCCGGGGCCCCGAGGGCAATCAGCCCCAGCATTTT
CASSPRGPEGNQPQHF
>NA|NA|TRBV14|TRBJ2-1
TGTGCCAGCAGCCTACTTGAGACCCGGACGTTTGAGCAGTTCTTC
CASSLLETRTFEQFF
>TRBD1|NA|TRBV3-1/TRBV3-2|TRBJ1-6
TGTGCCAGCAGCCAAGCCGCGACAGGGTATAATTCACCCCTCCACTTT
CASSQAATGYNSPLHF
>NA|NA|TRBV9|TRBJ1-4
TGTGCCAGCAGCGTACTAGGAGGTGGGACTAATGAAAAACTGTTTTTT
CASSVLGGGTNEKLFF
>NA|NA|TRBV4-2|TRBJ2-7
TGTGCCAGCAGCCAAGATCCTGCCCCCTACTACGAGCAGTACTTC
CASSQDPAPYYEQYF
>TRBD1|NA|TRBV29-1|TRBJ1-1
TGCAGCGTTGAAGGGGGACAGAGCTTTTATGAAGCTTTCTTT
CSVEGGQSFYEAFF
>NA|NA|TRBV3-1/TRBV3-2|TRBJ1-2
TGTGCCAGCAGCCAGCTCCTACGATACACCTTC
CASSQLLRYTF
>NA|NA|TRBV6-5|TRBJ1-3
TGTGCCAGCCGATCCTCTCCCTCTGGAAACACCATATATTTT
CASRSSPSGNTIYF
>NA|NA|TRBV5-4|TRBJ2-7
TGTGCCAGCAGCTTGAAGTCAGGACCAACGGACGAGCAGTACTTC
CASSLKSGPTDEQYF
>NA|NA|TRBV6-5|TRBJ2-5
TGTGCCAGCAGTCTTGACAGACTAGGGACCCAGTACTTC
CASSLDRLGTQYF